A single sample gave rise to the 31 T cell receptor beta chains below, sequenced in a study of blood T cell repertoires in COVID-19. Libraries were prepared by immunoSEQ multiplex PCR; TCRdb keeps only in-frame clonotypes and omits some of them. The sample holds under 200,000 clones; about 82% are singletons and the top ten take 6.5%. The source material was peripheral blood. The receptors originated from a man between 65 and 85 years old with active or convalescent COVID-19.

The chain carries TRBV4-2 and TRBJ1-4; 11 nucleotides line up with TRBD1. The CDR3 covers 16 residues. The germline gives CDR1 LGHNA, CDR2 YNFKEQ. With 0 bases clipped from V and 7 bases from J, the junction kept 4 bases outside the gene matches. CDR3 nucleotide sequence: TGTGCCAGCAGCCAAGAAGGCGGGACAGGGGGTGAAAAACTGTTTTTT. Amino acids: CASSQEGGTGGEKLFF.

The count of this clone is one. The chain links TRBV6-6 to TRBJ1-3, with D perhaps matching TRBD1 (6 bases). The CDR3 spans 14 residues. Germline CDR1 and CDR2: MNHNY and SVGAGI (reference sequence). V shed 4 bases and J shed 4 bases, with 11 bases lying between them. CDR3 region: CASSLGQRGNTIYF. The CDR3 DNA sequence: TGTGCCAGCAGTTTGGGACAACGGGGAAACACCATATATTTT.

V and J are TRBV5-1 and TRBJ1-2; tentative D call: TRBD1 (5 bases). The CDR3 is 15 residues long. The V gene's germline CDR1 is SGHRS and CDR2 YFSETQ. V shed 2 bases and J shed 2 bases, with 13 bases lying between them. Here the CDR3 DNA reads TGCGCCAGCAGCTTATATGTGGGGCAGAACTATGGCTACACCTTC. The encoded protein is CASSLYVGQNYGYTF.

The chain is built from TRBV29-1 and TRBJ1-1; D gene uncertain. This CDR3 comprises 11 residues. V was trimmed by 4 bases and J by 11 bases, leaving 14 bases between them. CDR1 is SQVTM and CDR2 is ANQGSEA in the germline V gene. The CDR3 DNA sequence: TGCAGCGTTGGTACACCTGGTGTCGCTTTCTTT. The encoded protein is CSVGTPGVAFF.

The J gene is TRBJ2-2, the V gene TRBV18; D is unclear. The CDR3 is 16 amino acids. Trimming took 3 bases from V and 0 from J, leaving 11 bases between them. Germline CDR1 is KGHSH and CDR2 is LQKENI. This CDR3 reads CASSPVAYSNTGELFF. In DNA form, the CDR3 reads TGTGCCAGCTCACCGGTAGCATATTCGAACACCGGGGAGCTGTTTTTT.

V gene TRBV11-3 combines with J gene TRBJ2-3; tentatively, D is TRBD1 (6 bases). Germline CDR1 is SGHNT and CDR2 is YENEEA. V lost 5 bases and J 3 bases, leaving 12 bases between the germline ends. The CDR3 is 14 residues long. The CDR3 protein is CASSPKGVTDTQYF. The DNA of the CDR3 is TGTGCCAGCAGCCCCAAGGGGGTTACAGATACGCAGTATTTT.

CDR3 protein: CASRPGQGAIGNEKLFF. For the CDR3, the DNA is TGTGCCAGCAGGCCGGGACAGGGGGCGATCGGGAATGAAAAACTGTTTTTT. The V gene is TRBV27, the J gene TRBJ1-4; 12 nucleotides agree with TRBD1. CDR3 length: 17 residues. Germline loops: CDR1 MNHEY, CDR2 SMNVEV (reference sequence). V trimming: 6 bases; J trimming: 5 bases; junction bases outside the gene matches: 10.

The J gene is TRBJ1-1, the V gene TRBV30; maybe TRBD1 (5 bases). V was clipped by 2 bases and J by 6 bases, with 13 bases between them. Germline V gene lookup returns CDR1 GTSNPN and CDR2 SVGIG (reference sequence). The CDR3 length is 13 residues. The CDR3, as DNA: TGTGCCTGGAGTATGGCAGGGAGGTCTGAAGCTTTCTTT. Encoded protein: CAWSMAGRSEAFF.

The chain carries TRBV10-3 and TRBJ2-4, with 8 nucleotides matching TRBD1. This CDR3 region has 13 residues. Germline CDR1 is ENHRY and CDR2 is SYGVKD. J was trimmed by 9 bases and V by 10 bases; bases with no gene match: 11. The DNA for the CDR3 is TGTGCCAACGCGGACAGGGAAGACGGCATTCAGTACTTC. Residues: CANADREDGIQYF.

The CDR3 DNA sequence: TGTGCCAGCAGCTTAGTAACGGGTCAGCCCCAGCATTTT. Its protein is CASSLVTGQPQHF. The V gene is TRBV7-9, the J gene TRBJ1-5, with D hard to call. There are 13 residues in the CDR3. V gave up 1 base and J gave up 6 bases, with 7 bases separating them. Germline CDR1 and CDR2: SEHNR and FQNEAQ (reference sequence).

This clone has ten or more counts. V is TRBV6-1 and J is TRBJ1-1; D perhaps matches TRBD1 (5 bases). The V gene's germline CDR1 is MNHNS and CDR2 SASEGT. This CDR3 spans 14 amino acids. Trimming shortened V by 1 base and J by 6 bases, and 12 bases separated the two germline ends. The CDR3 loop is CASSEDQGWAEAFF. In DNA, the CDR3 is TGTGCCAGCAGTGAAGATCAGGGATGGGCTGAAGCTTTCTTT.

This sequence joins TRBV30 and TRBJ1-6, with 9 bases lining up with TRBD1. The trim removed 2 bases at V and 9 bases at J, leaving 5 bases unmatched. This CDR3 has 14 residues. Looked up from germline, CDR1 is GTSNPN and CDR2 is SVGIG (reference sequence). In DNA form, the CDR3 reads TGTGCCTGGAGTTTAACAGGGGGCTCTTCACCCCTCCACTTT. Its protein is CAWSLTGGSSPLHF.

The chain links TRBV5-5 to TRBJ1-1; 9 bases are shared with TRBD1. V lost 2 bases and J lost 1; bases outside the gene matches: 6. Germline V lookup: CDR1 SGHKS, CDR2 YYEKEE (reference sequence). The CDR3 totals 16 residues. The CDR3 nucleotides read TGTGCCAGCAGCTTTTATTTGGGACAGGGGAACACTGAAGCTTTCTTT. Translated: CASSFYLGQGNTEAFF.

The chain is built from TRBV9 and TRBJ2-1; 11 nucleotides match TRBD2. The CDR3 runs 20 residues. Looked up from germline, CDR1 is SGDLS and CDR2 is YYNGEE. V shed 0 bases, J shed 3 bases, and the junction held 14 bases outside the gene matches. As DNA, the CDR3 is TGTGCCAGCAGCGTAGCGTCCTGGACTAGCGGGCCCACATACTACAATGAGCAGTTCTTC. Protein sequence: CASSVASWTSGPTYYNEQFF.

This chain connects TRBV2 to TRBJ1-5; D gene uncertain. Germline V lookup: CDR1 SNHLY, CDR2 FYNNEI. The length of the CDR3 is 15 residues. V was cut by 6 bases and J by 1 base, with 13 bases left in between. The CDR3 DNA follows: TGTGCCAGCAGAGAGAGGAGTGGCAGCAATCAGCCCCAGCATTTT. This gives the protein CASRERSGSNQPQHF.

This sequence joins TRBV2 and TRBJ2-1, with 8 bases fitting TRBD2. The CDR3 extends over 15 amino acids. Germline-derived CDR1 and CDR2 are SNHLY and FYNNEI. V trimming: 4 bases; J trimming: 7 bases; junction bases outside the gene matches: 9. This CDR3 reads CASSVDGGAWNEQFF. CDR3 in DNA: TGTGCCAGCAGTGTAGACGGGGGGGCATGGAATGAGCAGTTCTTC.

The gene calls are TRBV30 and TRBJ2-3; the D gene is possibly TRBD1 (5 bases). This CDR3 is 16 amino acids long. Per germline, CDR1 GTSNPN and CDR2 SVGIG (reference sequence). V lost 0 bases, J lost 0 bases, and 13 bases lay in between. CDR3 DNA: TGTGCCTGGAGTGTCTCAGGGTCACCTAGCACAGATACGCAGTATTTT. Translated: CAWSVSGSPSTDTQYF.

This rearrangement joins TRBV3-1 (or the pseudogene TRBV3-2) to TRBJ2-5; D is ambiguous. Trimming left V 5 bases short and J 3 bases short, with 7 bases between. This CDR3 spans 12 amino acids. Germline V CDR1 and CDR2: LGHDT, YNNKEL (reference sequence). The CDR3 loop is CASSSREETQYF. The DNA of the CDR3 is TGTGCCAGCAGCTCCCGGGAAGAGACCCAGTACTTC.

The chain links TRBV11-3 to TRBJ1-1; D is unclear. This CDR3 spans 12 amino acids. The germline gives CDR1 SGHNT, CDR2 YENEEA. Trimming stripped 5 bases from V and 1 base from J, with 5 bases between. The CDR3 sequence is CASSRGNTEAFF. CDR3 in DNA: TGTGCCAGCAGCCGGGGGAACACTGAAGCTTTCTTT.

The chain has TRBV6-5 and TRBJ2-7; the match to TRBD1 covers 8 bases. The CDR3 totals 15 residues. Germline CDR1 MNHEY, CDR2 SVGAGI. The V segment lost 6 bases and the J segment 6 bases; nucleotides outside the gene matches: 13. As DNA, the CDR3 is TGTGCCAGCAGCCTTACAGGGGGTGATGACGTCGAGCAGTACTTC. Amino acids: CASSLTGGDDVEQYF.

This clone showed up just once. The chain employs TRBV3-1 (or the pseudogene TRBV3-2) and TRBJ1-1; D gene unclear. The germline V and J ends were trimmed by 1 base and 7 bases, with 16 bases remaining between them. The CDR3 contains 15 residues. CDR1 LGHDT and CDR2 YNNKEL come from the germline V gene (reference sequence). The CDR3 spells CASSQGLIQILEAFF. The DNA of the CDR3 is TGTGCCAGCAGCCAAGGCCTAATACAGATCCTTGAAGCTTTCTTT.

This chain connects TRBV14 to TRBJ1-2; no reliable D call. CDR3 length: 13 residues. V was clipped by 4 bases and J by 4 bases, with 10 bases between them. Germline V gene data show CDR1 as SGHDN and CDR2 as FVKESK. The DNA of the CDR3 is TGTGCCAGCAGCCCGGGTGTGAGCTATGGCTACACCTTC. It specifies CASSPGVSYGYTF.

This clone was counted between two and nine times. V and J are TRBV2 and TRBJ1-2; D is unclear. In germline, CDR1 is SNHLY, CDR2 FYNNEI. CDR3 size: 13 residues. Trimming left V 8 bases short and J 2 bases short, with 12 bases between. In nucleotides, the CDR3 is TGTGCCAGCTCGTCCACTGTCAACTATGGCTACACCTTC. This codes for CASSSTVNYGYTF.

This rearrangement joins TRBV19 to TRBJ1-1; tentatively, D is TRBD1 (6 bases). The CDR3 extends over 14 amino acids. Germline CDR1 is LNHDA and CDR2 is SQIVND (reference sequence). Trimming took off 3 bases at V and 4 bases at J, with 12 bases between the two ends. Here the CDR3 reads CASSMVGGVTEAFF. Written as DNA, the CDR3 is TGTGCCAGTAGTATGGTAGGGGGAGTCACTGAAGCTTTCTTT.

The chain has TRBV9 and TRBJ2-5; 7 bases are shared with TRBD1. Unmatched junction bases numbered 10, after V lost 3 bases and J lost 5 bases. Germline CDR1 SGDLS, CDR2 YYNGEE. This CDR3 spans 15 amino acids. CDR3 in amino acids: CASSASTGKGETQYF. The CDR3 nucleotides read TGTGCCAGCAGCGCCTCGACAGGGAAGGGGGAGACCCAGTACTTC. The full variable domain, completed using reference TRBV9 and TRBJ2-5, is DSGVTQTPKHLITATGQRVTLRCSPRSGDLSVYWYQQSLDQGLQFLIQYYNGEERAKGNILERFSAQQFPDLHSELNLSSLELGDSALYFCASSASTGKGETQYFGPGTRLLVL.

The chain employs TRBV6-5 and TRBJ1-1; D unclear. The V end was cut by 7 bases, the J end by 1 base, with 10 bases between. Germline-derived CDR1 and CDR2 are MNHEY and SVGAGI. CDR3 length equals 13 residues. The CDR3: CASTRGANTEAFF. The CDR3 DNA sequence: TGTGCCAGCACCCGAGGCGCGAACACTGAAGCTTTCTTT.

The chain combines TRBV5-1 with TRBJ1-2; the D gene is possibly TRBD1 (6 bases). This CDR3 is built from 15 residues. V lost 4 bases, J lost 7 bases, and 20 bases lay in between. Per the germline V gene, CDR1 is SGHRS and CDR2 is YFSETQ. CDR3 in amino acids: CASSDDPGEGSGYTF. Written as DNA, the CDR3 is TGCGCCAGCAGCGACGACCCAGGGGAAGGAAGTGGCTACACCTTC.

The chain has TRBV9 and TRBJ1-3; 11 bases map to TRBD1. CDR3 length: 16 residues. Germline V gives CDR1 SGDLS, CDR2 YYNGEE. V dropped 2 bases and J dropped 1; count of bases not matched to a gene: 2. The CDR3 DNA reads TGTGCCAGCAGCGTCGGGACAGGGGGATCTGGAAACACCATATATTTT. Protein product: CASSVGTGGSGNTIYF.

The J gene is TRBJ2-6, the V gene TRBV7-2; 7 positions match TRBD2. The germline V gene encodes CDR1 SGHTA and CDR2 FQGNSA. The CDR3 sequence is 18 residues long. The V segment lost 4 bases and the J segment 0 bases; nucleotides outside the gene matches: 9. The CDR3 loop is CASSSFWDYPSGANVLTF. The DNA of the CDR3 is TGTGCCAGCAGCTCCTTCTGGGACTACCCCTCTGGGGCCAACGTCCTGACTTTC. Complete variable domain (other parts from reference TRBV7-2 and TRBJ2-6): GAGVSQSPSNKVTEKGKDVELRCDPISGHTALYWYRQSLGQGLEFLIYFQGNSAPDKSGLPSDRFSAERTGGSVSTLTIQRTQQEDSAVYLCASSSFWDYPSGANVLTFGAGSRLTVL.

This clone appeared a few times. V usage is TRBV7-9 and J usage is TRBJ1-2; D perhaps matches TRBD1 (6 bases). Deletions cut 5 bases from V and 5 bases from J, with 21 bases between. Germline V CDR1 and CDR2: SEHNR, FQNEAQ (reference sequence). The CDR3 covers 16 residues. DNA of the CDR3: TGTGCCAGCAGCCCTAAAGGGGGGGGTTGGCGATATGGCTACACCTTC. It specifies CASSPKGGGWRYGYTF.

The chain links TRBV15 to TRBJ1-5; tentatively, D is TRBD1 (5 bases). V was pared by 0 bases and J by 6 bases, with 15 bases between. Germline loops: CDR1 LNHNV, CDR2 YYDKDF (reference sequence). This CDR3 spans 16 amino acids. Here the CDR3 reads CATSRDLGGRGQPQHF. In nucleotides, the CDR3 is TGTGCCACCAGCAGAGATCTGGGGGGTCGTGGTCAGCCCCAGCATTTT.